This TCR beta chain was sequenced in a study of T cells in Graves' hyperthyroidism and ophthalmopathy. Study-level background: Peripheral blood specimens were obtained at initial diagnosis, prior to any treatment.

This CDR3 comprises 15 residues. The germline V gene has CDR1 ENHRY and CDR2 SYGVKD. Trimming removed 2 bases at V and 2 bases at J, with 10 bases between. Authors of the study amplified TCR beta CDR3 regions from RNA transcripts. During a first-round RT-PCR of the TCR CDR3, the HTBI primer set was used. TCRdb called the multiplex PCR reads again in MiXCR, with one record for every CDR3 protein. This sample has 540,000 or so distinct CDR3 sequences, with roughly 14% found just once. The receptor was derived from a woman aged 25 to 39 with Graves' hyperthyroidism. The chain joins TRBV10-3 to TRBJ1-5; D unresolved. Material for sequencing was blood. CDR3 bases: TGTGCCATCAGTGAGGCAGGTACCGGCAATCAGCCCCAGCATTTT. This sequence encodes CAISEAGTGNQPQHF.